These 29 T cell receptor beta chains originate from one sample sequenced in a study of cytomegalovirus exposure and HLA in healthy donors. The PCR ran on 60 Vbeta and 13 Jbeta primers. Clones were sequenced by immunoSEQ multiplex PCR, and TCRdb holds only the in-frame ones, with some missing. The sample carries 100,000 to 150,000 clones, 78% recorded once. Input material: PBMCs. These receptors all stem from a female donor in good health and CMV-seronegative.

The chain links TRBV6-5 to TRBJ2-4; no reliable D call. Trimming removed 0 bases from V and 0 bases from J, with 9 bases in between. CDR1 is MNHEY, CDR2 SVGAGI, per germline. The CDR3 totals 16 residues. DNA of the CDR3: TGTGCCAGCAGTTACTCTCAGCGCCTAGCCAAAAACATTCAGTACTTC. Protein sequence: CASSYSQRLAKNIQYF.

The V gene is TRBV7-2, the J gene TRBJ1-2; D remains unclear. This CDR3 is 12 amino acids long. Germline CDR1 SGHTA, CDR2 FQGNSA. Trimming took off 2 bases at V and 5 bases at J, with 6 bases between the two ends. The CDR3 loop is CASSLTGYGYTF. For the CDR3, the DNA is TGTGCCAGCAGCTTAACGGGTTATGGCTACACCTTC.

The chain uses TRBV7-2 and TRBJ2-4; no clear D. Per germline, CDR1 SGHTA and CDR2 FQGNSA. There are 14 residues in the CDR3. V was clipped by 1 base and J by 9 bases, with 13 bases between them. The CDR3: CASSLDGESGIQYF. The CDR3 DNA reads as TGTGCCAGCAGCTTAGATGGAGAGTCGGGCATTCAGTACTTC.

V gene TRBV29-1 combines with J gene TRBJ2-5; 7 nucleotides agree with TRBD2. The DNA end favors TRBJ2-7, so the J call may be wrong. The germline gives CDR1 SQVTM, CDR2 ANQGSEA. The length of the CDR3 is 13 residues. The CDR3 bases are TGCAGCGTTGATGTGGCGGGAGAGTCCGAGCAGTACTTC. Its translation: CSVDVAGESEQYF.

The genes are TRBV5-1 and TRBJ2-3, with 8 bases that match TRBD1. Germline V gives CDR1 SGHRS, CDR2 YFSETQ. The V and J ends lost 4 bases and 3 bases, in that order; junction bases with no gene match: 4. The CDR3 is 14 residues long. The CDR3 protein is CASSPGQGTDTQYF. CDR3 nucleotide sequence: TGCGCCAGCAGCCCAGGACAGGGAACAGATACGCAGTATTTT.

On this clone itself: One end of the junction fails to match germline, which may point to a read error. The chain uses TRBV5-6 and TRBJ2-6; TRBD2 matches 8 bases. The CDR3 spans 18 residues. Germline V gene sequence: CDR1 SGHDT, CDR2 YYEEEE. DNA of the CDR3: TGTGCCAGCAGCTTGGCCGGGGGGGTTAGCTCTGGGGCCAACGGCCTGACTTTC. This translates into CASSLAGGVSSGANGLTF.

CDR3 sequence (DNA): TGTGCCACTTCAGACAGCCGCAATCAGCCCCAGCATTTT. Translation gives CATSDSRNQPQHF. This rearrangement joins TRBV19 to TRBJ1-5, with a weak D call TRBD1 (5 bases). With 10 bases removed from V and 2 bases from J, the gap between germline ends came to 12 bases. This CDR3 is built from 13 residues. Looked up from germline, CDR1 is LNHDA and CDR2 is SQIVND (reference sequence).

The V gene is TRBV5-4, the J gene TRBJ2-2; the match to TRBD2 covers 10 bases. Germline V gives CDR1 SGHNT, CDR2 YYREEE (reference sequence). V was pared by 5 bases and J by 5 bases, with 9 bases of the junction left unmatched. This CDR3 region has 16 residues. CDR3 sequence (DNA): TGTGCCAGCAGTTCACTAGCGGGATTTGGAACCGGGGAGCTGTTTTTT. It is translated as CASSSLAGFGTGELFF.

This chain uses TRBV2 with TRBJ2-7; the D gene is possibly TRBD1 (6 bases). Germline V gene data show CDR1 as SNHLY and CDR2 as FYNNEI. The CDR3 has 12 residues. Deletions cut 5 bases from V and 1 base from J, with 6 bases between. The CDR3 DNA is TGTGCCAGCAGTACAGGGTCCTACGAGCAGTACTTC. This gives the protein CASSTGSYEQYF. Looking up the rest from reference TRBV2 and TRBJ2-7 gives the full variable domain: EPEVTQTPSHQVTQMGQEVILRCVPISNHLYFYWYRQILGQKVEFLVSFYNNEISEKSEIFDDQFSVERPDGSNFTLKIRSTKLEDSAMYFCASSTGSYEQYFGPGTRLTVT.

Only one count was recorded for this clone. The chain joins TRBV15 to TRBJ2-7, with 8 bases fitting TRBD2. Germline loops: CDR1 LNHNV, CDR2 YYDKDF (reference sequence). CDR3 length: 15 residues. The V and J ends lost 3 bases and 5 bases, in that order; junction bases with no gene match: 9. CDR3: CATSRGREALHEQYF. DNA for the CDR3: TGTGCCACCAGCAGGGGGCGGGAGGCCCTCCACGAGCAGTACTTC.

The J gene is TRBJ1-2, the V gene TRBV27; D gene unclear. V shed 0 bases and J shed 2 bases, with 10 bases lying between them. Looked up from germline, CDR1 is MNHEY and CDR2 is SMNVEV (reference sequence). The CDR3 runs 15 residues. This CDR3 is CASSLSGQVNYGYTF. DNA for the CDR3: TGTGCCAGCAGTTTATCGGGCCAGGTCAACTATGGCTACACCTTC.

This clone was observed a few times. The CDR3 sequence: CASSMSGLSYNEQFF. DNA for the CDR3: TGTGCCAGTAGTATGAGCGGGTTATCCTACAATGAGCAGTTCTTC. The rearrangement links TRBV19 to TRBJ2-1; D perhaps matches TRBD2 (6 bases). The CDR3 loop spans 15 amino acids. Trimming left V 3 bases short and J 1 base short, with 10 bases between. Germline V gene sequence: CDR1 LNHDA, CDR2 SQIVND (reference sequence).

The J gene is TRBJ2-1, the V gene TRBV10-1, with 14 bases lining up with TRBD2. Germline-derived CDR1 and CDR2 are WNHNN and SYGVQD (reference sequence). The ends lost 3 bases at V and 4 bases at J; junction bases unmatched: 11. CDR3 length: 19 amino acids. DNA for the CDR3: TGCGCCAGCAGTGATATGGGGACTAGCGGGAGTCTAAGATACAATGAGCAGTTCTTC. Translated: CASSDMGTSGSLRYNEQFF.

This chain connects TRBV28 to TRBJ2-1; 9 bases line up with TRBD1. With 2 bases clipped from V and 5 bases from J, the junction kept 4 bases outside the gene matches. CDR1 is MDHEN and CDR2 is SYDVKM in the germline V gene. The CDR3 runs 15 residues. CDR3 in amino acids: CASSLRGQGNNEQFF. The DNA of the CDR3 is TGTGCCAGCAGTTTACGCGGACAGGGGAACAATGAGCAGTTCTTC.

Worth noting for this clone: Other nucleotide sequences in the sample specify the same CDR3. The rearrangement links TRBV11-2 to TRBJ1-5, with TRBD1 identical over 9 bases. Germline CDR1 SGHAT, CDR2 FQNNGV. Germline trimming cut 3 bases from V and 6 bases from J; bases unmatched to any gene: 0. The CDR3 has 13 amino acids. The CDR3 nucleotides read TGTGCCAGCAGCTTGGACAGGGGTCAGCCCCAGCATTTT. Translating gives CASSLDRGQPQHF.

V gene TRBV6-5 combines with J gene TRBJ2-1; D gene unclear. This CDR3 region has 14 residues. Germline V gene data show CDR1 as MNHEY and CDR2 as SVGAGI. The V gene lost 6 bases and the J gene lost 0 bases, with 9 bases spanning the gap. CDR3 protein: CASSLTYSYNEQFF. In DNA form, the CDR3 reads TGTGCCAGCAGCCTAACCTACTCCTACAATGAGCAGTTCTTC.

This clone was found a few times. The J gene is TRBJ2-3, the V gene TRBV19, with 12 positions matching TRBD2. Germline trimming cut 3 bases from V and 2 bases from J; bases unmatched to any gene: 6. Germline loops: CDR1 LNHDA, CDR2 SQIVND (reference sequence). This CDR3 is 17 amino acids long. The DNA for the CDR3 is TGTGCCAGTAGTATCACGCGACTAGCGGGGGACACAGATACGCAGTATTTT. Its translation: CASSITRLAGDTDTQYF.

V is TRBV19 and J is TRBJ1-2; D is undetermined. V was trimmed by 7 bases and J by 3 bases, leaving 15 bases between them. The CDR3 totals 14 residues. The germline V gene has CDR1 LNHDA and CDR2 SQIVND (reference sequence). CDR3 protein: CASIPPGSDYGYTF. DNA of the CDR3: TGTGCCAGTATCCCCCCCGGCAGCGACTATGGCTACACCTTC.

This clone was seen more than once but under ten times. CDR3 sequence reads: CASSSRAGQGASGANVLTF. DNA of the CDR3: TGTGCCAGCAGTTCCAGAGCGGGACAGGGGGCCTCTGGGGCCAACGTCCTGACTTTC. The chain combines TRBV28 with TRBJ2-6, with 12 bases lining up with TRBD1. V dropped 4 bases and J dropped 0; count of bases not matched to a gene: 7. This CDR3 spans 19 amino acids. The germline V gene encodes CDR1 MDHEN and CDR2 SYDVKM.

The V and J genes are TRBV7-3 and TRBJ2-7; tentative D call: TRBD1 (6 bases). The germline gives CDR1 SGHTA, CDR2 FQGTGA. With 2 bases removed from V and 4 bases from J, the gap between germline ends came to 18 bases. The CDR3 sequence is 16 residues long. CDR3 region: CASSLSATGAYYEQYF. The CDR3 DNA sequence: TGTGCCAGCAGCTTATCCGCGACAGGTGCCTATTACGAGCAGTACTTC.

V is TRBV11-2 and J is TRBJ1-6; D remains ambiguous. Germline-derived CDR1 and CDR2 are SGHAT and FQNNGV. CDR3 size: 12 residues. V lost 5 bases and J 14 bases, leaving 13 bases between the germline ends. The CDR3, as DNA: TGTGCCAGCAGCCAACCGGTTGGTTCCCTCCACTTT. As protein: CASSQPVGSLHF.

The CDR3 is CATTTGGNYGYTF. CDR3 nucleotides: TGTGCCACCACGACAGGGGGGAACTATGGCTACACCTTC. This chain connects TRBV19 to TRBJ1-2; TRBD1 matches 9 bases. The V gene's germline CDR1 is LNHDA and CDR2 SQIVND (reference sequence). The CDR3 is 13 residues long. The V gene end was trimmed by 10 bases and the J gene end by 2 bases; junction bases not matched to a gene: 5.

The V call is TRBV21-1, the J call TRBJ2-4; the D call of TRBD2 is as the table states it, not checked on the DNA. TRBV21-1 is shown as a pseudogene. The CDR3 sequence is 19 residues long. CDR3 residues: CASSNGPGLDFLAKNIQYF. DNA of the CDR3: TGTGCCAGCAGCAATGGACCGGGACTGGATTTTCTAGCCAAAAACATTCAGTACTTC.

The J gene is TRBJ2-2, the V gene TRBV5-1; TRBD2 matches at 12 bases. From germline, CDR1 is SGHRS and CDR2 YFSETQ. The CDR3 has 16 residues. Trimming removed 3 bases from V and 5 bases from J; junction bases left unmatched: 5. The CDR3 DNA reads TGCGCCAGCAGCTCAACTAGCGGGAGGCAGACCGGGGAGCTGTTTTTT. Protein: CASSSTSGRQTGELFF.

This clone was picked up a small number of times. The chain recombines TRBV5-1 with TRBJ2-2; no clear D gene. Germline V lookup: CDR1 SGHRS, CDR2 YFSETQ. This CDR3 region has 15 residues. V shed 0 bases and J shed 2 bases, with 8 bases lying between them. CDR3 in DNA: TGCGCCAGCAGCTTGGCCGTGGCTAACACCGGGGAGCTGTTTTTT. Protein sequence: CASSLAVANTGELFF.

This clone was recorded only once. The CDR3 is CSVDPGQGATYNEQFF. CDR3 sequence (DNA): TGCAGCGTTGACCCGGGACAGGGGGCAACCTACAATGAGCAGTTCTTC. This chain links TRBV29-1 with TRBJ2-1; TRBD1 matches 12 bases. Germline lookup yields CDR1 SQVTM and CDR2 ANQGSEA. Trimming cost V 3 bases and J 2 bases; bases outside gene matches: 5. The CDR3 covers 16 residues.

The V gene is TRBV6-5, the J gene TRBJ1-4, with TRBD1 matching 8 bases. V shed 5 bases, J shed 7 bases, and the junction held 6 bases outside the gene matches. Germline V gene sequence: CDR1 MNHEY, CDR2 SVGAGI. The CDR3 is 14 residues long. This chain's CDR3 is CASSPAGGPEKLFF. CDR3 nucleotide sequence: TGTGCCAGCAGTCCCGCAGGGGGCCCTGAAAAACTGTTTTTT.

Note on this clone: An end of the junction differs from the germline gene, which may be a read error. The rearrangement uses TRBV28 and TRBJ2-4; the D is unclear. The CDR3 loop spans 14 amino acids. In germline, CDR1 is MDHEN, CDR2 SYDVKM. The CDR3 bases are TGTGCCAGCAGTTTACAGACAACCAAAAACATTCAGCACTTC. It is translated as CASSLQTTKNIQHF.

The chain links TRBV15 to TRBJ2-2; maybe TRBD1 (5 bases). The germline V gene encodes CDR1 LNHNV and CDR2 YYDKDF (reference sequence). This CDR3 has 15 residues. Trimming removed 9 bases at V and 1 base at J, with 15 bases between. Here the CDR3 reads CATRSLTVNTGELFF. In nucleotides, the CDR3 is TGTGCCACAAGGTCCTTGACAGTGAACACCGGGGAGCTGTTTTTT. The complete variable domain, with remaining parts taken from reference TRBV15 and TRBJ2-2, reads DAMVIQNPRYQVTQFGKPVTLSCSQTLNHNVMYWYQQKSSQAPKLLFHYYDKDFNNEADTPDNFQSRRPNTSFCFLDIRSPGLGDTAMYLCATRSLTVNTGELFFGEGSRLTVL.